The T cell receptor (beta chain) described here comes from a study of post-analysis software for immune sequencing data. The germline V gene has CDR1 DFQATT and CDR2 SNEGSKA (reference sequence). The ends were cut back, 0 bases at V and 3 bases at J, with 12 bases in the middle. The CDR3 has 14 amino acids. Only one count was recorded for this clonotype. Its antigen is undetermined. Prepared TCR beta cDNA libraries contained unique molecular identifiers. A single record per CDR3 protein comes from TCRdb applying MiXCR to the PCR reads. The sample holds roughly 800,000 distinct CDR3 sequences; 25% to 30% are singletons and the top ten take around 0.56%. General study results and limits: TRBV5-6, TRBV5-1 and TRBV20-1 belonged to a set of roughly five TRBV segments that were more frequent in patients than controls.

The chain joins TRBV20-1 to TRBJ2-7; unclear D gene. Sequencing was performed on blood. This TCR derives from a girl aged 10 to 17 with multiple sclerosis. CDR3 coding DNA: TGCAGTGCTAGAGATCCCCGCCCGAGCTACGAGCAGTACTTC. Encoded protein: CSARDPRPSYEQYF.